A selection of T cell receptor beta chains follows, all from one sample in a study of cytomegalovirus exposure and HLA in healthy donors. Data came from immunoSEQ multiplex PCR; TCRdb stores just in-frame clones and leaves some out. The sample contains some 98,000 clones, over 70% of which appear only once. Source material: PBMCs. The receptors here all came from a man aged 18 to 29 in good health and CMV-seropositive. The CDR3 runs from the conserved cysteine through the conserved F or W. The order of the fields is CDR3 protein, CDR3 DNA, D gene, clone size, V gene, J gene. A D gene is named only where the DNA matches it firmly. Part of the rows lack a size; the others show once, few, many or a class for expanded clones.

CDR3 protein: CASSNLTDTEAFF; CDR3 DNA: TGTGCCAGCTCAAATCTCACAGACACTGAAGCTTTCTTT; D gene: -; clone size: -; V gene: TRBV18; J gene: TRBJ1-1
CDR3 protein: CASSYRRSGTYEQYF; CDR3 DNA: TGTGCCAGCAGTTACCGCCGATCAGGTACCTACGAGCAGTACTTC; D gene: -; clone size: -; V gene: TRBV6-5; J gene: TRBJ2-7
CDR3 protein: CASSDFRETQYF; CDR3 DNA: TGTGCCAGCAGTGATTTTCGTGAGACCCAGTACTTC; D gene: -; clone size: -; V gene: TRBV2; J gene: TRBJ2-5
CDR3 protein: CASNPRGSYEQYF; CDR3 DNA: TGTGCCAGCAACCCCCGAGGCAGCTACGAGCAGTACTTC; D gene: -; clone size: -; V gene: TRBV6-1; J gene: TRBJ2-7
CDR3 protein: CASSQDWTGGSGEQYF; CDR3 DNA: TGTGCCAGCAGCCAAGACTGGACAGGGGGCTCAGGAGAGCAGTACTTC; D gene: TRBD1; clone size: -; V gene: TRBV14; J gene: TRBJ2-7
CDR3 protein: CSVEDPLAGIGEQYF; CDR3 DNA: TGCAGCGTTGAAGATCCCCTGGCAGGGATAGGCGAGCAGTACTTC; D gene: -; clone size: -; V gene: TRBV29-1; J gene: TRBJ2-7
CDR3 protein: CSSSLGPGEAFF; CDR3 DNA: TGTTCCAGCAGCCTAGGCCCGGGTGAAGCTTTCTTT; D gene: -; clone size: -; V gene: TRBV7-3; J gene: TRBJ1-1
CDR3 protein: CASSGQDRNTIYF; CDR3 DNA: TGTGCCAGCAGCGGACAAGATCGAAACACCATATATTTT; D gene: -; clone size: once; V gene: TRBV9; J gene: TRBJ1-3
CDR3 protein: CASSQEAGGRTDTQYF; CDR3 DNA: TGTGCCAGCAGCCAAGAAGCGGGGGGACGCACAGATACGCAGTATTTT; D gene: TRBD2; clone size: few; V gene: TRBV4-2; J gene: TRBJ2-3
CDR3 protein: CASSLAGTQGNQPQHF; CDR3 DNA: TGTGCCAGCAGCTTAGCCGGGACTCAAGGCAATCAGCCCCAGCATTTT; D gene: -; clone size: once; V gene: TRBV7-6; J gene: TRBJ1-5
CDR3 protein: CASSLKPDRFRFNQPQHF; CDR3 DNA: TGTGCCAGCAGTTTAAAACCTGACAGGTTTCGGTTCAATCAGCCCCAGCATTTT; D gene: -; clone size: -; V gene: TRBV27; J gene: TRBJ1-5
CDR3 protein: CASRPTGIPNTEAFF; CDR3 DNA: TGCGCCAGCAGACCTACAGGGATTCCGAACACTGAAGCTTTCTTT; D gene: -; clone size: few; V gene: TRBV5-1; J gene: TRBJ1-1
CDR3 protein: CASSLFSGQGDYGYTF; CDR3 DNA: TGTGCCAGCAGTTTATTCTCCGGACAGGGGGACTATGGCTACACCTTC; D gene: TRBD1; clone size: -; V gene: TRBV27; J gene: TRBJ1-2
CDR3 protein: CASSGQGVSGANVLTF; CDR3 DNA: TGTGCCAGCAGTGGACAGGGAGTCTCTGGGGCCAACGTCCTGACTTTC; D gene: TRBD1; clone size: -; V gene: TRBV28; J gene: TRBJ2-6
CDR3 protein: CASSLQGVGNQPQHF; CDR3 DNA: TGTGCCAGCAGTTTACAGGGAGTTGGCAATCAGCCCCAGCATTTT; D gene: -; clone size: -; V gene: TRBV6-1; J gene: TRBJ1-5
CDR3 protein: CASSPLAGGKEDEQYF; CDR3 DNA: TGTGCCAGCAGCCCTCTAGCGGGGGGTAAGGAAGACGAGCAGTACTTC; D gene: TRBD2; clone size: -; V gene: TRBV27; J gene: TRBJ2-7
CDR3 protein: CASSAPELHGDLSPLHF; CDR3 DNA: TGTGCCAGCAGTGCACCAGAACTGCACGGGGATTTGTCACCCCTCCACTTT; D gene: -; clone size: -; V gene: TRBV6-1; J gene: TRBJ1-6